The T cell receptor beta chain under discussion was sequenced for a study of blood T cell repertoires in COVID-19. Background on the study: Samples representing acute and convalescent COVID-19 were sourced from the United States, Italy and Spain. Nucleic acid was either cDNA or gDNA, and it came from T cells, B-cell-depleted T cells, or PBMCs.

The trim removed 4 bases at V and 0 bases at J, leaving 5 bases unmatched. CDR1 is SGHAT and CDR2 is FQNNGV in the germline V gene. This CDR3 is 17 amino acids long. In the original analysis: Reference gene primer amplification in the assay estimated nucleated cell counts. Profiled with immunoSEQ multiplex PCR; TCRdb holds only in-frame clones, not every one. V and J calls and clone size are those listed in that table; D and trimming were worked out from the DNA. The data hold 65,000 to 100,000 clones, with about 88% observed a single time. The gene calls are TRBV11-2 and TRBJ2-1; 11 positions agree with TRBD2. The clonotype originates from a man aged 50 to 59 with acute or convalescent COVID-19. Sequences were obtained from peripheral blood. CDR3 sequence: CASSSSSGGASYNEQFF. As DNA, the CDR3 is TGTGCCAGCAGCTCCAGTAGCGGGGGGGCCTCCTACAATGAGCAGTTCTTC.